These 27 T cell receptor beta chains came from one sample sequenced in a study of cytomegalovirus exposure and HLA in healthy donors listed by TCRdb under 2017. Libraries were built with the immunoSEQ multiplex PCR assay. A mixture of 60 forward primers for TCR Vbeta segments and 13 reverse primers for TCR Jbeta segments was used in the multiplex PCR. Sourced from immuneACCESS, this table was stored by TCRdb with only in-frame sequences that have V and J called. A share of the clones is absent; for the studies checked, an unresolved V gene accounts for under half, and the remainder has no known explanation. The sample table shows about 190,000 clones, and about four fifths are seen once. The ten largest make up approximately 1% of the sample. The sample taken for sequencing was PBMCs. Every receptor here comes from a woman in her thirties or forties in good health and CMV-seronegative.

This chain joins TRBV6-5 and TRBJ1-5; a possible D gene is TRBD1 (6 bases). Per germline, CDR1 MNHEY and CDR2 SVGAGI. Trimming took 5 bases from V and 0 from J, leaving 11 bases between them. This CDR3 spans 15 amino acids. The CDR3 DNA reads TGTGCCAGCAGTAGGGACAAGGATAGCAATCAGCCCCAGCATTTT. It translates to CASSRDKDSNQPQHF.

The rearrangement uses TRBV11-3 and TRBJ2-1; TRBD2 matches at 7 bases. Per the germline V gene, CDR1 is SGHNT and CDR2 is YENEEA. The CDR3 totals 18 residues. V dropped 1 base and J dropped 1; count of bases not matched to a gene: 10. The CDR3 sequence is CASSLAHLGGSSYNEQFF. CDR3 in DNA: TGTGCCAGCAGCTTAGCTCACCTGGGGGGGAGTTCCTACAATGAGCAGTTCTTC.

This chain connects TRBV9 to TRBJ1-2; TRBD1 is a possible D gene (6 bases). Germline CDR1 reads SGDLS; CDR2 reads YYNGEE. The CDR3 loop spans 15 amino acids. Trimming cost V 0 bases and J 0 bases, with 9 bases left between them. This chain's CDR3 is CASSVGQASNYGYTF. DNA for the CDR3: TGTGCCAGCAGCGTAGGACAGGCATCTAACTATGGCTACACCTTC.

The V gene is TRBV6-1, the J gene TRBJ2-3; 7 nucleotides match TRBD2. CDR1 is MNHNS and CDR2 is SASEGT in the germline V gene. The CDR3 sequence is 15 residues long. The trim removed 3 bases at V and 5 bases at J, leaving 8 bases unmatched. In nucleotides, the CDR3 is TGTGCCAGCAGTGACAGCGCGGGAGAAATAGATACGCAGTATTTT. This translates into CASSDSAGEIDTQYF.

This chain uses TRBV7-9 with TRBJ2-6; no clear D gene. CDR3 length equals 16 residues. CDR1 is SEHNR and CDR2 is FQNEAQ in the germline V gene (reference sequence). Deletions cut 4 bases from V and 2 bases from J, with 12 bases between. The CDR3 reads CASSSQNTAGANVLTF. The CDR3 nucleotides are TGTGCCAGCAGCTCGCAGAATACAGCTGGGGCCAACGTCCTGACTTTC.

This rearrangement joins TRBV5-1 to TRBJ2-4; 7 nucleotides agree with TRBD2. This CDR3 spans 14 amino acids. V trimming: 0 bases; J trimming: 8 bases; junction bases outside the gene matches: 5. Per germline, CDR1 SGHRS and CDR2 YFSETQ. The CDR3 sequence is CASSLGGRADIQYF. The CDR3 nucleotides are TGCGCCAGCAGCTTGGGTGGGAGGGCGGACATTCAGTACTTC. Variable domain in full (rest from reference TRBV5-1 and TRBJ2-4): KAGVTQTPRYLIKTRGQQVTLSCSPISGHRSVSWYQQTPGQGLQFLFEYFSETQRNKGNFPGRFSGRQFSNSRSEMNVSTLELGDSALYLCASSLGGRADIQYFGAGTRLSVL.

This rearrangement joins TRBV5-1 to TRBJ2-5; TRBD2 might be the D (5 bases). The CDR3 contains 14 residues. Trimming took off 0 bases at V and 4 bases at J, with 10 bases between the two ends. Germline V gene lookup returns CDR1 SGHRS and CDR2 YFSETQ. CDR3 in amino acids: CASSLGGIRETQYF. Here the CDR3 DNA reads TGCGCCAGCAGCTTGGGAGGGATTCGAGAGACCCAGTACTTC.

The rearrangement uses TRBV30 and TRBJ2-1, with 9 positions matching TRBD2. The CDR3 length is 15 residues. J lost 8 bases, V lost 3 bases, and 11 bases had no gene match. CDR1 and CDR2 from the germline V gene are GTSNPN and SVGIG (reference sequence). DNA of the CDR3: TGTGCCTGGAGCCCACTTGCGGGAGGGGGGGATGAGCAGTTCTTC. It encodes CAWSPLAGGGDEQFF.

This clone showed up just once. The rearrangement uses TRBV18 and TRBJ1-5; D perhaps matches TRBD1 (5 bases). Per the germline V gene, CDR1 is KGHSH and CDR2 is LQKENI. Trimming stripped 2 bases from V and 11 bases from J, with 19 bases between. This CDR3 comprises 15 residues. The CDR3 here is CASSPVTGTVSAQHF. Written as DNA, the CDR3 is TGTGCCAGCTCACCAGTCACAGGCACCGTTTCGGCCCAGCATTTT.

The CDR3 region is CAWESDYGYTF. CDR3 in DNA: TGTGCCTGGGAGAGTGACTATGGCTACACCTTC. The J gene is TRBJ1-2, the V gene TRBV30; unclear D gene. Trimming took off 5 bases at V and 3 bases at J, with 7 bases between the two ends. The CDR3 sequence is 11 residues long. Looked up from germline, CDR1 is GTSNPN and CDR2 is SVGIG (reference sequence).

The chain carries TRBV27 and TRBJ1-2; no reliable D call. Looked up from germline, CDR1 is MNHEY and CDR2 is SMNVEV (reference sequence). The CDR3 sequence is 12 residues long. Trimming removed 6 bases from V and 6 bases from J, with 11 bases in between. CDR3 protein: CASRRGFNGYTF. The CDR3 DNA is TGTGCCAGCAGACGCGGGTTTAATGGCTACACCTTC.

This clone was observed a handful of times. The genes are TRBV30 and TRBJ1-5, with D perhaps matching TRBD1 (5 bases). There are 15 residues in the CDR3. V was shortened by 1 base and J by 6 bases, with 16 bases between the two germline ends. Germline values: CDR1 GTSNPN, CDR2 SVGIG (reference sequence). Here the CDR3 DNA reads TGTGCCTGGAGTGAGGCCGCGGACAAACTTCAGCCCCAGCATTTT. It translates to CAWSEAADKLQPQHF.

The chain couples TRBV11-3 to TRBJ2-3; D is unresolved. This CDR3 is built from 12 residues. V lost 2 bases and J lost 6, with 6 bases in between. Per the germline V gene, CDR1 is SGHNT and CDR2 is YENEEA. The CDR3 DNA follows: TGTGCCAGCAGCTTACCAGTTGATACGCAGTATTTT. It specifies CASSLPVDTQYF.

The chain joins TRBV19 to TRBJ1-3; 12 bases fit TRBD1. There are 16 residues in the CDR3. CDR1 and CDR2 (germline): LNHDA, SQIVND (reference sequence). The V and J ends lost 6 bases and 4 bases, in that order; junction bases with no gene match: 7. The CDR3 nucleotides read TGTGCCAGTAGGAATCCGGGACAGGGGGCAGGAAACACCATATATTTT. This gives the protein CASRNPGQGAGNTIYF. Drawing the rest from reference TRBV19 and TRBJ1-3, the complete variable domain is DGGITQSPKYLFRKEGQNVTLSCEQNLNHDAMYWYRQDPGQGLRLIYYSQIVNDFQKGDIAEGYSVSREKKESFPLTVTSAQKNPTAFYLCASRNPGQGAGNTIYFGEGSWLTVV.

This sequence joins TRBV5-4 and TRBJ2-1, with TRBD2 matching over 10 bases. CDR1 is SGHNT and CDR2 is YYREEE in the germline V gene (reference sequence). The CDR3 is 17 residues long. V shed 0 bases, J shed 3 bases, and the junction held 6 bases outside the gene matches. CDR3 in DNA: TGTGCCAGCAGCTTGGAAGGTAGGACTAGCGGCTACAATGAGCAGTTCTTC. It translates to CASSLEGRTSGYNEQFF.

V usage is TRBV6-4 and J usage is TRBJ2-1; the match to TRBD2 covers 9 bases. This CDR3 contains 15 residues. With V trimmed by 6 bases and J by 4 bases, 7 bases remained unmatched. CDR1 and CDR2 from the germline V gene are MRHNA and SNTAGT. The CDR3 loop reads CASSFTSGSYNEQFF. The CDR3 DNA sequence: TGTGCCAGCAGCTTCACTAGCGGGTCTTACAATGAGCAGTTCTTC.

The chain combines TRBV6-4 with TRBJ2-1, with 10 bases that match TRBD2. The CDR3 sequence is 16 residues long. V was pared by 5 bases and J by 6 bases, with 10 bases of the junction left unmatched. The germline V gene has CDR1 MRHNA and CDR2 SNTAGT. CDR3 sequence reads: CASSFSGRANPNEQFF. CDR3 DNA sequence: TGTGCCAGCAGTTTCAGCGGGAGGGCCAATCCCAATGAGCAGTTCTTC.

Remarks on this clone: Other DNA sequences from this sample encode an identical CDR3 as well. The chain links TRBV19 to TRBJ1-4; 10 nucleotides align to TRBD1. Trimming at V came to 4 bases and at J to 6 bases, leaving 2 bases not matched to a gene. The CDR3 length is 14 residues. Germline assignment: CDR1 LNHDA and CDR2 SQIVND (reference sequence). CDR3: CASSTGTGDEKLFF. The CDR3, as DNA: TGTGCCAGTAGTACCGGGACAGGGGATGAAAAACTGTTTTTT.

The V and J genes are TRBV9 and TRBJ1-1; 8 nucleotides agree with TRBD1. The CDR3 is 16 residues long. Germline CDR1 and CDR2: SGDLS and YYNGEE. After removal of 4 bases from V and 4 bases from J, the junction contained 12 bases not matched to a gene. The chain's CDR3 is CASSFTRTGTGTEAFF. CDR3 sequence (DNA): TGTGCCAGCAGCTTTACTCGGACAGGGACCGGCACTGAAGCTTTCTTT.

This clone occurred a few times. The CDR3 sequence: CASSQVIGTGELFF. The CDR3 DNA reads as TGTGCCAGCAGCCAAGTGATCGGCACCGGGGAGCTGTTTTTT. J is TRBJ2-2 and V is TRBV14; no reliable D call. This CDR3 comprises 14 residues. Germline V gives CDR1 SGHDN, CDR2 FVKESK. V lost 1 base, J lost 4 bases, and 7 bases lay in between.

The chain joins TRBV4-3 to TRBJ2-7, with 7 positions matching TRBD2. The germline V gene encodes CDR1 LGHNA and CDR2 YSLEER. V lost 2 bases, J lost 2 bases, and 15 bases stayed unmatched. This CDR3 is 18 amino acids long. CDR3: CASSQRAPWGEGTYEQYF. The CDR3 nucleotides read TGCGCCAGCAGCCAACGCGCTCCATGGGGGGAGGGTACCTACGAGCAGTACTTC.

V is TRBV14 and J is TRBJ2-7, with a tentative D call TRBD2 (6 bases). The CDR3 length is 21 residues. Germline V CDR1 and CDR2: SGHDN, FVKESK. Trimming left V 1 base short and J 4 bases short, with 32 bases between. The CDR3 spells CASSQVGGALKRRHQPYEQYV. The CDR3 DNA sequence: TGTGCCAGCAGCCAAGTCGGAGGGGCGCTCAAACGCCGACATCAACCTTACGAGCAGTACGTC.

This chain links TRBV5-1 with TRBJ1-3, with D possibly matching TRBD1 (6 bases). Trimming stripped 3 bases from V and 1 base from J, with 11 bases between. The CDR3 has 15 residues. Germline V gene data show CDR1 as SGHRS and CDR2 as YFSETQ. The CDR3 region is CASSSQGGSGNTIYF. The CDR3 DNA reads as TGCGCCAGCAGCTCACAGGGAGGGTCTGGAAACACCATATATTTT.

This chain joins TRBV25-1 and TRBJ1-3; 10 nucleotides align to TRBD1. Trimming removed 8 bases from V and 8 bases from J; junction bases left unmatched: 6. The germline CDR1 and CDR2 sequences are MGHDK and SYGVNS. This CDR3 is 13 amino acids long. DNA of the CDR3: TGTGCCAGCGGAGGGACAGGGGCGTACACCATATATTTT. Its protein is CASGGTGAYTIYF.

J is TRBJ2-3 and V is TRBV4-2; 9 bases agree with TRBD2. This CDR3 spans 20 amino acids. Losses at the gene ends were 0 bases for V and 2 bases for J; bases not matched to a gene: 15. From germline, CDR1 is LGHNA and CDR2 YNFKEQ. The CDR3 nucleotides are TGTGCCAGCAGCCAAGATGGGCTAGCGGGGACGGAGGGGTACACAGATACGCAGTATTTT. Encoded protein: CASSQDGLAGTEGYTDTQYF.

This clone was seen only once. This chain connects TRBV6-5 to TRBJ2-7; tentative D call: TRBD1 (5 bases). Germline V gene data show CDR1 as MNHEY and CDR2 as SVGAGI. The V and J ends lost 2 bases and 2 bases respectively, with 10 bases between them. The CDR3 is made up of 14 amino acids. The CDR3 loop reads CASSYSRAAYEQYF. In DNA form, the CDR3 reads TGTGCCAGCAGTTACAGCAGGGCAGCCTACGAGCAGTACTTC.

CDR3 in amino acids: CASSLDNIRTGSYEQYF. The CDR3 DNA follows: TGTGCCAGCAGCTTGGACAACATTAGGACAGGGTCCTACGAGCAGTACTTC. This rearrangement joins TRBV5-4 to TRBJ2-7, with 8 bases identical to TRBD1. Germline V gene sequence: CDR1 SGHNT, CDR2 YYREEE (reference sequence). The CDR3 spans 17 residues. Unmatched junction bases numbered 9, after V lost 0 bases and J lost 1 base. Variable domain in full (rest from reference TRBV5-4 and TRBJ2-7): ETGVTQSPTHLIKTRGQQVTLRCSSQSGHNTVSWYQQALGQGPQFIFQYYREEENGRGNFPPRFSGLQFPNYSSELNVNALELDDSALYLCASSLDNIRTGSYEQYFGPGTRLTVT.